Below are 19 T cell receptor beta chains sequenced from a single sample in a study of control samples from healthy donors and cancer patients. Data came from immunoSEQ multiplex PCR; TCRdb stores just in-frame clones and leaves some out. The repertoire holds 350,000 to 450,000 clones, around 90% seen once, with around 6.5% in the top ten. Sequences were obtained from PBMCs. Receptors originate from a man in his forties or fifties with head and neck cancer.

This clone was counted a few times. This chain links TRBV10-3 with TRBJ1-5; D is uncertain. V was cut by 0 bases and J by 7 bases, with 10 bases left in between. Per germline, CDR1 ENHRY and CDR2 SYGVKD. This CDR3 has 14 amino acids. Here the CDR3 reads CAISESWVQQPQHF. The CDR3 DNA reads TGTGCCATCAGTGAGTCCTGGGTTCAGCAGCCCCAGCATTTT.

This rearrangement joins TRBV19 to TRBJ1-4; perhaps TRBD1 as D (6 bases). The CDR3 covers 15 residues. Germline loops: CDR1 LNHDA, CDR2 SQIVND (reference sequence). Trimming removed 3 bases at V and 7 bases at J, with 15 bases between. The CDR3 spells CASSIPRGGGEKLFF. The CDR3 nucleotides are TGTGCCAGTAGTATCCCTCGTGGGGGCGGTGAAAAACTGTTTTTT.

A few counts support this clone. The rearrangement uses TRBV5-6 and TRBJ1-6, with unresolved D. Germline CDR1 and CDR2: SGHDT and YYEEEE. The CDR3 has 16 residues. Trimming removed 0 bases from V and 8 bases from J, with 15 bases in between. CDR3 region: CASSLAGPAQYSPLHF. The CDR3 DNA sequence: TGTGCCAGCAGCTTGGCCGGGCCGGCCCAGTATTCACCCCTCCACTTT.

CDR3 nucleotides: TGTGCCAGCAGCCAAGGCGGACGGGGCTCCTACGAGCAGTACTTC. Protein: CASSQGGRGSYEQYF. The J gene is TRBJ2-7, the V gene TRBV3-1 (or the pseudogene TRBV3-2); perhaps TRBD2 as D (5 bases). Germline V lookup: CDR1 LGHDT, CDR2 YNNKEL (reference sequence). The CDR3 is 15 residues long. The ends were cut back, 1 base at V and 0 bases at J, with 10 bases in the middle.

DNA for the CDR3: TGTGCCAGCAGCCCTACGCCAGGAGACACCATATATTTT. Translated, it gives CASSPTPGDTIYF. The gene calls are TRBV7-6 and TRBJ1-3; D gene uncertain. Per germline, CDR1 SGHVS and CDR2 FNYEAQ. V shed 5 bases and J shed 8 bases, with 13 bases lying between them. The CDR3 sequence is 13 residues long.

Regarding this clone: Other DNA sequences in this specimen translate into the identical CDR3. The chain employs TRBV9 and TRBJ1-2; 7 bases map to TRBD1. The CDR3 extends over 13 amino acids. The ends lost 0 bases at V and 5 bases at J; junction bases unmatched: 1. Germline assignment: CDR1 SGDLS and CDR2 YYNGEE. The CDR3 bases are TGTGCCAGCAGCGTAGAACAGGGGTATGGCTACACCTTC. Translation: CASSVEQGYGYTF.

The chain links TRBV7-2 to TRBJ2-3; D call uncertain. Germline assignment: CDR1 SGHTA and CDR2 FQGNSA. The CDR3 extends over 15 amino acids. Trimming took off 3 bases at V and 0 bases at J, with 10 bases between the two ends. The CDR3 nucleotides are TGTGCCAGCAGCTTTGGAGCGATGAGCACAGATACGCAGTATTTT. Amino acids: CASSFGAMSTDTQYF.

The rearrangement links TRBV5-4 to TRBJ1-6; 7 bases fit TRBD1. CDR1 SGHNT and CDR2 YYREEE come from the germline V gene (reference sequence). This CDR3 spans 16 amino acids. The junction had 8 bases not matched to a gene; V was cut back by 4 bases and J by 4 bases. The CDR3 reads CASSVDLTGYNSPLHF. The CDR3, as DNA: TGTGCCAGCAGCGTAGATTTGACAGGGTATAATTCACCCCTCCACTTT.

The chain links TRBV28 to TRBJ1-1; the D gene is possibly TRBD1 (6 bases). The CDR3 loop spans 14 amino acids. With 1 base removed from V and 5 bases from J, the gap between germline ends came to 11 bases. Germline loops: CDR1 MDHEN, CDR2 SYDVKM. CDR3 nucleotide sequence: TGTGCCAGCAGTTTATTCAGGGGCGGGACTGAAGCTTTCTTT. This encodes CASSLFRGGTEAFF.

V usage is TRBV5-1 and J usage is TRBJ2-5, with 7 nucleotides matching TRBD1. Trimming cost V 4 bases and J 5 bases; bases outside gene matches: 11. Germline V gene sequence: CDR1 SGHRS, CDR2 YFSETQ. The CDR3 has 15 amino acids. CDR3 DNA sequence: TGCGCCAGCAGCCCCCTCAGGGGGTCGGTGGAGACCCAGTACTTC. It specifies CASSPLRGSVETQYF.

The V and J genes are TRBV10-3 and TRBJ2-2; no clear D. Trimming removed 6 bases at V and 5 bases at J, with 7 bases between. Germline values: CDR1 ENHRY, CDR2 SYGVKD. CDR3 length: 12 residues. CDR3 in amino acids: CAIRWGTGELFF. CDR3 bases: TGTGCCATCAGATGGGGTACCGGGGAGCTGTTTTTT.

The chain carries TRBV4-3 and TRBJ2-7, with 7 bases aligning to TRBD1. This CDR3 is built from 15 residues. After removal of 1 base from V and 1 base from J, the junction contained 4 bases not matched to a gene. CDR1 and CDR2 from the germline V gene are LGHNA and YSLEER. The CDR3 DNA sequence: TGCGCCAGCAGCCAAGGACAGGGTCCTTCCTACGAGCAGTACTTC. It codes for CASSQGQGPSYEQYF.

This chain uses TRBV30 with TRBJ2-2; tentatively, D is TRBD1 or TRBD2 (6 bases each). Deletions cut 7 bases from V and 2 bases from J, with 17 bases between. The CDR3 length is 15 residues. Germline-derived CDR1 and CDR2 are GTSNPN and SVGIG (reference sequence). As DNA, the CDR3 is TGTGCCTCCCGTCCCGGGGGCCTCAACACCGGGGAGCTGTTTTTT. It codes for CASRPGGLNTGELFF.

This sequence joins TRBV7-2 and TRBJ2-1, with 7 bases that match TRBD2. Germline V gene lookup returns CDR1 SGHTA and CDR2 FQGNSA. CDR3 length equals 17 residues. With 4 bases clipped from V and 9 bases from J, the junction kept 18 bases outside the gene matches. The CDR3 sequence: CASSSPGGLVYFSEQFF. For the CDR3, the DNA is TGTGCCAGCAGCTCGCCCGGAGGACTAGTGTATTTTAGTGAGCAGTTCTTC.

V usage is TRBV5-4 and J usage is TRBJ1-5; D uncertain. The CDR3 has 13 residues. V lost 0 bases to trimming and J lost 4 bases, with 5 bases between them. CDR1 is SGHNT and CDR2 is YYREEE in the germline V gene (reference sequence). The CDR3 reads CASSLGINQPQHF. For the CDR3, the DNA is TGTGCCAGCAGCTTGGGAATTAATCAGCCCCAGCATTTT.

The chain is built from TRBV28 and TRBJ2-5; perhaps TRBD2 as D (5 bases). CDR3 length equals 14 residues. The ends were cut back, 7 bases at V and 9 bases at J, with 21 bases in the middle. CDR1 MDHEN and CDR2 SYDVKM come from the germline V gene. CDR3 protein: CASTEEAPLKAQYF. CDR3 sequence (DNA): TGTGCCAGCACCGAGGAGGCACCCTTAAAGGCCCAGTACTTC.

The rearrangement joins TRBV10-3 to TRBJ1-2; D ambiguous. This CDR3 is built from 12 residues. CDR1 ENHRY and CDR2 SYGVKD come from the germline V gene. The V end lost 0 bases, the J end lost 7 bases, and 6 bases lay between the germline ends. The CDR3 spells CAISESIFGYTF. Written as DNA, the CDR3 is TGTGCCATCAGTGAGTCGATATTTGGCTACACCTTC.

The chain joins TRBV28 to TRBJ2-1; perhaps TRBD1 as D (6 bases). Germline CDR1 is MDHEN and CDR2 is SYDVKM. Trimming took off 6 bases at V and 8 bases at J, with 17 bases between the two ends. This CDR3 comprises 14 residues. For the CDR3, the DNA is TGTGCCAGCAGAAAGCCCACAGGGTCCGATGAGCAGTTCTTC. It encodes CASRKPTGSDEQFF.

The chain combines TRBV11-3 with TRBJ1-6; TRBD1 matches 8 bases. Germline V gene sequence: CDR1 SGHNT, CDR2 YENEEA. V shed 5 bases and J 7 bases; nucleotides not matched to a gene: 1. CDR3 length: 13 amino acids. CDR3 protein: CASSRDRNSPLHF. The CDR3 coding sequence is TGTGCCAGCAGCCGGGACAGGAATTCACCCCTCCACTTT.